The T cell receptor (beta chain) under discussion was sequenced for a study of T cell responses to AZD1222 COVID-19 vaccine. On this clone itself: What it recognizes is unknown.

The study, taken as a whole, reports: Spike-specific TCR breadth and depth rose after two AZD1222 doses. The study reported that nearly half of spike-specific TCRs target unmutated variant regions. Repertoire sampling happened only post peak T cell response. Clonal diversity may have been underestimated, and the donors were mostly white British, with more females than males.

The method was immunoSEQ multiplex PCR; TCRdb's version includes in-frame clones alone and lacks a portion of them. The sample records 110,000 to 150,000 clones, 92% being singletons. This TCR was sampled from an adult in good health. This specimen consisted of peripheral blood, obtained on day 0 of AZD1222 vaccination.

CDR3 amino acids: CAWSVLGTGKPYEQYF. The CDR3 nucleotides are TGTGCCTGGAGCGTTCTCGGGACAGGGAAGCCCTACGAGCAGTACTTC. The chain carries TRBV30 and TRBJ2-7; 9 positions match TRBD1. The CDR3 spans 16 residues. V dropped 3 bases and J dropped 2; count of bases not matched to a gene: 11. Looked up from germline, CDR1 is GTSNPN and CDR2 is SVGIG (reference sequence).